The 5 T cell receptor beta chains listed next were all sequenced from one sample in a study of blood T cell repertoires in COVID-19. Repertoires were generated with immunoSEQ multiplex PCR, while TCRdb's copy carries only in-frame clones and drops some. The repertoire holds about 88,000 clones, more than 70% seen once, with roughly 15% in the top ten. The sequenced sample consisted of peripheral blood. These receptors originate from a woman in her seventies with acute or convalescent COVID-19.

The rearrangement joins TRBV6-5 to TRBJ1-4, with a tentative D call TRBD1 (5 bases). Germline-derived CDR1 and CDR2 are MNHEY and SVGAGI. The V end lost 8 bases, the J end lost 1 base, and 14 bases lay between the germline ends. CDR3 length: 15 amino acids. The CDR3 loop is CASGEQGLTNEKLFF. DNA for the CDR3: TGTGCCAGCGGAGAGCAGGGTTTAACTAATGAAAAACTGTTTTTT.

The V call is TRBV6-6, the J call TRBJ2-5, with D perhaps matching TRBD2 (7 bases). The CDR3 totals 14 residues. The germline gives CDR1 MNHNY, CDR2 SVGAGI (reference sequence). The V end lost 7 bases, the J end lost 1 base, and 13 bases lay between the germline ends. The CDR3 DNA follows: TGTGCCAGCAACCTGGGGGGGGCCCAAGAGACCCAGTACTTC. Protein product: CASNLGGAQETQYF.

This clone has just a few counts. In nucleotides, the CDR3 is TGTGCCAGCCAACGGGGGGGCCCGAACACTGAAGCTTTCTTT. Protein: CASQRGGPNTEAFF. The gene calls are TRBV6-5 and TRBJ1-1, with TRBD1 as a possible D gene (6 bases). V dropped 8 bases and J dropped 1 base, with 14 bases sitting between them. This CDR3 contains 14 residues. Germline V CDR1 and CDR2: MNHEY, SVGAGI.

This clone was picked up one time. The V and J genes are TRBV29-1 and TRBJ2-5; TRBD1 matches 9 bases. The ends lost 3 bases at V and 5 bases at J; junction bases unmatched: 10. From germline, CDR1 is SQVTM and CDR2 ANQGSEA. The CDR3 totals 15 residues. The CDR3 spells CSVEVHRGRAETQYF. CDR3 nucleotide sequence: TGCAGCGTTGAGGTCCACAGGGGGCGAGCGGAGACCCAGTACTTC.

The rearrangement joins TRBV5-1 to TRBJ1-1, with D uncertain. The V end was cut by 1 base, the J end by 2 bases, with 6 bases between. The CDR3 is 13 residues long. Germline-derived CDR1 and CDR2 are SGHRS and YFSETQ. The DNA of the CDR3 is TGCGCCAGCAGCTTGTTAGCAAACACTGAAGCTTTCTTT. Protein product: CASSLLANTEAFF.